This T cell receptor beta chain was retrieved from a study of T cell responses to AZD1222 COVID-19 vaccine (dated by TCRdb to 2020 to 2023). With regard to the full study: AZD1222 recipients with second doses at about 4 weeks or about 12 weeks were pooled, because spike-specific TCR depth and breadth did not differ between schedules. Trial participants were enrolled by age into 18-55, 56-69 and 70-plus year subgroups, with about 150, 27 and 61 TCR-sequenced participants respectively. TCR sequencing covered 233 trial participants: 200 to 210 given two doses of AZD1222 and approximately 25 given two doses of MenACWY control vaccine. The study at large found these results: The vaccine-associated CD4 TCRs covered the entire spike protein, and the dominant responses fell in regions 160-218 and 743-854. Participants were mostly white British, with more females than males. The authors suggested clonal diversity may have been underestimated. Conclusions about previously exposed vaccinees were limited because only six or seven AZD1222 recipients were SARS-CoV-2 seropositive at baseline. Epitopes outside the regions mutated in the B.1.351 and B.1.1.7 variants were reportedly recognized by nearly half of the unique spike-specific TCRs. In the small 56-69-year group, the increase in depth fell short of significance, most likely because of low power. After two AZD1222 doses, spike-specific TCR breadth and depth were significantly higher than at day 0 and than in MenACWY recipients. No day 14 peak-response samples were available, so repertoires were characterized only after the peak T cell response.

The CDR3 regions of human TCRbeta chains were analyzed by immunosequencing. Per the original workflow: Repertoire TCRs were matched against a reference library of SARS-CoV-2-specific TCRs generated with the MIRA antigen-specificity platform. Breadth was defined as the fraction of unique TCRs that were SARS-CoV-2-associated, and depth was defined as the fraction of total T cells that were SARS-CoV-2-associated. Using the MIRA data, every spike-specific TCR was mapped to the spike region that the TCR reacted to and assigned to either a CD4 or a CD8 class. Log10-transformed breadth and depth values were compared by one-way ANOVA with Sidak's multiple comparisons tests. Not all clones reach the TCRdb copy of this immuneACCESS table, which keeps in-frame sequences only. Checked studies attribute under half of the gap to unresolved V genes and leave the rest unexplained. Clone size and the V and J calls come from that table; the DNA yielded D and trimming. The sample contains around 150,000 clones, around nine tenths of them found a single time. The ten largest clones capture 1.9% of the sample.

Points on this clone: The antigen it binds to is not known. Base qualities are not at hand, and no much larger clone is one base apart.

The time point label corresponds to: baseline before first vaccination. The vaccinee samples were drawn from two UK trials, COV001 and COV002, one of which was a single-blind randomized controlled phase 2/3 trial testing AZD1222 (ChAdOx1 nCoV-19) in healthy adults. For TCRbeta chain sequencing, PBMC samples from trial participants were taken at day 0 and at day 28 after the second dose. The CDR3 has 15 amino acids, counting the end cysteine and phenylalanine. Here the CDR3 DNA is all that survives: 45 bases in frame from base 1. V and J lose 1 base and 8 bases, and a span of 14 bases separates them. The germline V gene encodes CDR1 LNHNV and CDR2 YYDKDF (reference sequence).

This TCR was recovered from an adult in good health. Sample: peripheral blood, taken on day 0 of AZD1222 vaccination. The chain uses TRBV15 and TRBJ2-2; no D gene is confidently identified. The CDR3 here reads CATSRGGRTVGELFF. The DNA is as follows: TGTGCCACCAGCAGAGGAGGACGCACCGTAGGGGAGCTGTTTTTT.